One and the same sample provided the 23 T cell receptor beta chains below, sequenced in a study of OX40 agonist ivuxolimab in advanced cancers. Profiling relied on immunoSEQ multiplex PCR, and the TCRdb table lists in-frame clones only, not all of them. This table has roughly 32,000 clones, approximately 86% appearing once. This specimen was CD4+ or CD8+ T cells sorted from blood, taken in a trial of the OX40 agonist ivuxolimab. The receptor source for this set is an adult with an advanced solid tumor such as melanoma, head and neck, liver or kidney cancer.

The genes are TRBV14 and TRBJ2-7, with 8 nucleotides matching TRBD1. This CDR3 has 15 amino acids. V lost 1 base to trimming and J lost 0 bases; unmatched junction nucleotides: 2. Germline V gene data show CDR1 as SGHDN and CDR2 as FVKESK. CDR3 loop: CASSQGTGGSYEQYF. CDR3 DNA sequence: TGTGCCAGCAGCCAAGGAACAGGGGGCTCCTACGAGCAGTACTTC.

The rearrangement links TRBV4-3 to TRBJ2-4; D possibly corresponds to TRBD2 (7 bases). The CDR3 totals 16 residues. Germline V lookup: CDR1 LGHNA, CDR2 YSLEER. V dropped 0 bases and J dropped 8 bases, with 17 bases sitting between them. The CDR3 here is CASSQDRGGAVHIQYF. DNA for the CDR3: TGCGCCAGCAGCCAAGATCGCGGGGGCGCGGTCCACATTCAGTACTTC.

The chain has TRBV19 and TRBJ1-2, with 8 bases matching TRBD1. V shed 7 bases, J shed 5 bases, and the junction held 9 bases outside the gene matches. CDR3 length: 14 amino acids. The V gene's germline CDR1 is LNHDA and CDR2 SQIVND (reference sequence). This chain's CDR3 is CASTFPGQEYGYTF. The CDR3, as DNA: TGTGCCAGTACCTTCCCGGGACAGGAATATGGCTACACCTTC.

This clone was counted ten times or more. The chain links TRBV4-1 to TRBJ2-7, with a tentative D call TRBD2 (6 bases). Trimming took 0 bases from V and 0 from J, leaving 12 bases between them. This CDR3 is built from 16 residues. Looked up from germline, CDR1 is MGHRA and CDR2 is YSYEKL. CDR3 sequence: CASSQDPRGSSYEQYF. The DNA of the CDR3 is TGCGCCAGCAGCCAAGACCCACGGGGGAGCTCCTACGAGCAGTACTTC.

This chain joins TRBV23-1 and TRBJ1-4; maybe TRBD1 (5 bases). TRBV23-1 is assigned to the ORF class and has an uncertain function. CDR3 size: 15 residues. The V end was cut by 11 bases, the J end by 0 bases, with 16 bases between. The chain's CDR3 is CAGAAGPATNEKLFF. The CDR3 region has the DNA TGCGCCGGAGCCGCAGGGCCCGCAACTAATGAAAAACTGTTTTTT.

This clone was recorded once. The genes are TRBV7-9 and TRBJ1-2; 8 nucleotides match TRBD1. The V gene's germline CDR1 is SEHNR and CDR2 FQNEAQ (reference sequence). The V gene end was trimmed by 5 bases and the J gene end by 1 base; junction bases not matched to a gene: 9. The CDR3 contains 16 residues. The CDR3 DNA is TGTGCCAGCAGCGAGTCCGGGACAGGCATTAACTATGGCTACACCTTC. Its protein is CASSESGTGINYGYTF.

This clone was observed once. V usage is TRBV28 and J usage is TRBJ2-7; 7 nucleotides match TRBD1. V lost 6 bases to trimming and J lost 6 bases; unmatched junction nucleotides: 11. CDR3 length: 14 amino acids. The V gene's germline CDR1 is MDHEN and CDR2 SYDVKM. This chain's CDR3 is CASSPETGIGEQYF. Here the CDR3 DNA reads TGTGCCAGCAGCCCAGAGACAGGGATAGGCGAGCAGTACTTC.

In its sample, this clone was seen a few times. This chain links TRBV19 with TRBJ1-2; no firm D call. V shed 6 bases and J shed 0 bases, with 14 bases lying between them. Per the germline V gene, CDR1 is LNHDA and CDR2 is SQIVND (reference sequence). The CDR3 covers 15 residues. The CDR3 region is CASRGRPYANYGYTF. The CDR3 DNA follows: TGTGCCAGTAGGGGCAGGCCTTATGCTAACTATGGCTACACCTTC.

This sequence joins TRBV2 and TRBJ2-7; D perhaps matches TRBD2 (5 bases). V lost 8 bases, J lost 2 bases, and 10 bases lay in between. Germline V CDR1 and CDR2: SNHLY, FYNNEI. The CDR3 is 12 amino acids. The CDR3 DNA sequence: TGTGCCAGCGGAGGCAGCCCCTACGAGCAGTACTTC. Translated: CASGGSPYEQYF.

This chain connects TRBV5-5 to TRBJ2-2, with 16 bases matching TRBD2. After removal of 4 bases from V and 9 bases from J, the junction contained 12 bases not matched to a gene. Germline V CDR1 and CDR2: SGHKS, YYEKEE (reference sequence). The CDR3 totals 18 residues. The CDR3 loop reads CASSPGLAGGPVGRELFF. CDR3 DNA: TGTGCCAGCAGCCCGGGACTAGCGGGGGGGCCGGTAGGCCGGGAGCTGTTTTTT.

CDR3 loop: CASSLARGLDEQYF. Written as DNA, the CDR3 is TGTGCCAGCAGCTTAGCCAGGGGCCTGGACGAGCAGTACTTC. The chain uses TRBV7-6 and TRBJ2-7, with D perhaps TRBD1 (6 bases). The V end lost 0 bases, the J end lost 5 bases, and 11 bases lay between the germline ends. CDR3 size: 14 residues. Germline CDR1 SGHVS, CDR2 FNYEAQ.

The chain combines TRBV28 with TRBJ2-7; 8 nucleotides match TRBD2. This CDR3 has 14 amino acids. The J segment lost 0 bases and the V segment lost 7 bases, leaving 5 bases of the junction unmatched. Germline CDR1 is MDHEN and CDR2 is SYDVKM. The CDR3 bases are TGTGCCAGCACCGGCGGGACTAGCTCCTACGAGCAGTACTTC. Amino acid sequence: CASTGGTSSYEQYF.

With regard to this clone: The junction departs from the called germline gene at one end, perhaps through a read error. The genes are TRBV6-5 and TRBJ1-2; D is unresolved. The CDR3 contains 12 residues. Germline CDR1 MNHEY, CDR2 SVGAGI. CDR3 amino acids: CASSNSVNGYTF. CDR3 in DNA: TGTGCCAGCAGTAACTCGGTGAATGGCTACACCTTC.

The J gene is TRBJ2-7, the V gene TRBV11-2; tentatively, D is TRBD2 (6 bases). CDR1 is SGHAT, CDR2 FQNNGV, per germline. Trimming pared 1 base from V and 4 bases from J, leaving 8 bases between. CDR3 length: 13 residues. The CDR3 coding sequence is TGTGCCAGCAGCTTAGGACTAGGATACGAGCAGTACTTC. As protein: CASSLGLGYEQYF.

V is TRBV7-9 and J is TRBJ2-7; perhaps TRBD2 as D (6 bases). Germline assignment: CDR1 SEHNR and CDR2 FQNEAQ (reference sequence). Trimming pared 2 bases from V and 5 bases from J, leaving 7 bases between. The CDR3 covers 12 residues. The CDR3, as DNA: TGTGCCAGCAGCTTATGGGGGGACGAGCAGTACTTC. Translation gives CASSLWGDEQYF. Full variable domain (missing parts from reference TRBV7-9 and TRBJ2-7): DTGVSQNPRHKITKRGQNVTFRCDPISEHNRLYWYRQTLGQGPEFLTYFQNEAQLEKSRLLSDRFSAERPKGSFSTLEIQRTEQGDSAMYLCASSLWGDEQYFGPGTRLTVT.

The chain has TRBV29-1 and TRBJ1-2; 10 nucleotides align to TRBD1. From germline, CDR1 is SQVTM and CDR2 ANQGSEA. Unmatched junction bases numbered 8, after V lost 7 bases and J lost 3 bases. CDR3 length: 14 amino acids. CDR3 protein: CSAQGQGKDYGYTF. CDR3 DNA: TGCAGCGCCCAGGGACAGGGGAAGGACTATGGCTACACCTTC.

This chain connects TRBV29-1 to TRBJ1-1, with TRBD1 matching over 7 bases. Trimming cost V 1 base and J 1 base; bases outside gene matches: 6. The CDR3 totals 15 residues. Germline CDR1 reads SQVTM; CDR2 reads ANQGSEA. The CDR3, as DNA: TGCAGCGTTGAAGGGACACGGACAGGGAACACTGAAGCTTTCTTT. This encodes CSVEGTRTGNTEAFF.

This clone was found once. This rearrangement joins TRBV9 to TRBJ2-7; TRBD2 agrees at 7 bases. The CDR3 sequence is 14 residues long. From germline, CDR1 is SGDLS and CDR2 YYNGEE. V shed 2 bases and J 2 bases; nucleotides not matched to a gene: 4. CDR3 DNA sequence: TGTGCCAGCAGCGTTGGCGGGAGTACCTACGAGCAGTACTTC. Its translation: CASSVGGSTYEQYF.

The chain uses TRBV29-1 and TRBJ2-3, with D perhaps assigned TRBD1 or TRBD2 (5 bases each). CDR1 and CDR2 (germline): SQVTM, ANQGSEA. The CDR3 loop spans 11 amino acids. The CDR3 DNA reads TGCAGTAAAGGGGAGACAGATACGCAGTATTTT. Encoded protein: CSKGETDTQYF.

This chain joins TRBV4-1 and TRBJ1-6; D unresolved. CDR1 MGHRA and CDR2 YSYEKL come from the germline V gene. The CDR3 has 12 residues. The V gene lost 0 bases and the J gene lost 9 bases, with 3 bases spanning the gap. The CDR3 coding sequence is TGCGCCAGCAGCCAAGACCCTTCACCCCTCCACTTT. Its protein is CASSQDPSPLHF.

The CDR3 sequence: CASSLQRQGGEEQYF. In nucleotides, the CDR3 is TGTGCCAGCAGCTTACAGCGACAGGGGGGGGAGGAGCAGTACTTC. The J gene is TRBJ2-7, the V gene TRBV7-6; 9 bases are shared with TRBD1. The CDR3 spans 15 residues. With V trimmed by 2 bases and J by 7 bases, 9 bases remained unmatched. Germline CDR1 is SGHVS and CDR2 is FNYEAQ.

This clone was counted between two and nine times. The chain joins TRBV13 to TRBJ2-7; the D gene could be TRBD1 or TRBD2 (5 bases each). V was pared by 3 bases and J by 5 bases, with 17 bases between. The CDR3 runs 15 residues. In germline, CDR1 is PRHDT, CDR2 FYEKMQ (reference sequence). CDR3 in DNA: TGTGCCAGCAGCTTTCTAGGCAGGGAGAGAAACGAGCAGTACTTC. Translating gives CASSFLGRERNEQYF.

The V gene is TRBV28, the J gene TRBJ2-7; D possibly matches TRBD1 or TRBD2 (5 bases each). The length of the CDR3 is 14 residues. V was trimmed by 5 bases and J by 0 bases, leaving 11 bases between them. The germline V gene encodes CDR1 MDHEN and CDR2 SYDVKM. In nucleotides, the CDR3 is TGTGCCAGCAGTGAAGCAGGGAGCTCCTACGAGCAGTACTTC. Amino acid sequence: CASSEAGSSYEQYF.